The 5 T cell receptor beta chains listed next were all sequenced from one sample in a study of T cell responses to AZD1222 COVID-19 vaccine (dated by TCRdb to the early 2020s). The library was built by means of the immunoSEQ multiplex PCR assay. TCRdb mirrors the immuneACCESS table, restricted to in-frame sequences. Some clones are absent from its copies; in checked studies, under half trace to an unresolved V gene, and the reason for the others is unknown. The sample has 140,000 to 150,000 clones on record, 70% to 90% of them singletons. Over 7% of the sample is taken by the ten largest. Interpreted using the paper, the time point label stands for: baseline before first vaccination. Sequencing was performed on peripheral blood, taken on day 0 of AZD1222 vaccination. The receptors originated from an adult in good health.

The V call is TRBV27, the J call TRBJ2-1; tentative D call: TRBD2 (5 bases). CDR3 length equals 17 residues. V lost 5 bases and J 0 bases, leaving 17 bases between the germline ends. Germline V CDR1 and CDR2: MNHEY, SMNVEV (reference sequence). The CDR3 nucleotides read TGTGCCAGCAGTAACATTCAGAGGGATGGCTCCTACAATGAGCAGTTCTTC. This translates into CASSNIQRDGSYNEQFF.

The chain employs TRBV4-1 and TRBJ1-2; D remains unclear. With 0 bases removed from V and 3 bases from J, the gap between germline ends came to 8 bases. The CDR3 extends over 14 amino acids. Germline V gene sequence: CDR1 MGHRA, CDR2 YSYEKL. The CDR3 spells CASSQDSGDYGYTF. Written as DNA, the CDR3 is TGCGCCAGCAGCCAAGATTCCGGGGACTATGGCTACACCTTC.

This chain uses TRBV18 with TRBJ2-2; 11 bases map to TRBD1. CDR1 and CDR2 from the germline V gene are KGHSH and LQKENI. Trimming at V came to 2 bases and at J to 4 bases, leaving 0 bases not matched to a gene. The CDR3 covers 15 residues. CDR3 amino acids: CASSPGTGGTGELFF. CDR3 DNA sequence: TGTGCCAGCTCACCAGGGACAGGGGGCACCGGGGAGCTGTTTTTT.

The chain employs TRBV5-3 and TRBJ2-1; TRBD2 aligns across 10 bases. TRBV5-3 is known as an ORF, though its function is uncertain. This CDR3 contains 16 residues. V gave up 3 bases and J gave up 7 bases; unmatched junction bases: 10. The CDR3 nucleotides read TGTGCCAGAAGCTGCCAGCGGGGGGGCGAGGAAAATGAGCAGTTCTTC. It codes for CARSCQRGGEENEQFF.

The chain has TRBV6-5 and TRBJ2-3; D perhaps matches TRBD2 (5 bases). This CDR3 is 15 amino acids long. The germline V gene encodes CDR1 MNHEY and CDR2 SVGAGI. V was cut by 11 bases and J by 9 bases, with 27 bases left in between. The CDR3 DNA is TGTGCCGCCGCTCGAGGCGGCTTCCCCGAGGGAACGCAGTATTTT. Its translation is CAAARGGFPEGTQYF.